These 6 T cell receptor beta chains share one sample of origin, sequenced in a study of Graves' ophthalmopathy and Graves' hyperthyroidism. RNA transcripts were the template, and TCR beta CDR3 regions were amplified from them. The workflow started with a first-round RT-PCR run with HTBI primers and then moved on to a second-round multiplex PCR. TCRdb itself ran the multiplex PCR reads through MiXCR, one entry per CDR3 protein. The table has approximately 1.2 million distinct CDR3 sequences, roughly two fifths seen once. The source material was peripheral blood or thyroid tissue (not recorded which). These receptors were taken from an adult man with Graves' hyperthyroidism.

This clonotype was counted ten times or more. The chain is built from TRBV25-1 and TRBJ1-1; D is possibly TRBD1 (5 bases). Germline-derived CDR1 and CDR2 are MGHDK and SYGVNS. The CDR3 sequence is 11 residues long. Trimming stripped 3 bases from V and 10 bases from J, with 9 bases between. The CDR3 DNA follows: TGTGCCAGCAGTGATTCAGGGAGAGCTTTCTTT. Translated: CASSDSGRAFF. Complete variable domain (other parts from reference TRBV25-1 and TRBJ1-1): EADIYQTPRYLVIGTGKKITLECSQTMGHDKMYWYQQDPGMELHLIHYSYGVNSTEKGDLSSESTVSRIRTEHFPLTLESARPSHTSQYLCASSDSGRAFFGQGTRLTVV.

This clonotype occurred a few times. Compared with germline, one end of the junction differs, possibly owing to a read error. V and J are TRBV10-3 and TRBJ1-4, with TRBD1 as a possible D gene (5 bases). There are 13 residues in the CDR3. Per germline, CDR1 ENHRY and CDR2 SYGVKD. This CDR3 is CASSDGRGEKLFF. The CDR3 nucleotides read TGTGCCAGCAGTGACGGGCGGGGCGAAAAACTGTTTTTT.

This clonotype was counted at least ten times. V and J are TRBV29-1 and TRBJ1-1; D is perhaps TRBD1 (6 bases). Per the germline V gene, CDR1 is SQVTM and CDR2 is ANQGSEA. The CDR3 has 13 amino acids. V gave up 7 bases and J gave up 0 bases, with 12 bases separating them. As DNA, the CDR3 is TGCAGCGCCGGGACAAGCTTGAACACTGAAGCTTTCTTT. This gives the protein CSAGTSLNTEAFF. The full variable domain, its missing parts supplied by reference TRBV29-1 and TRBJ1-1, is SAVISQKPSRDICQRGTSLTIQCQVDSQVTMMFWYRQQPGQSLTLIATANQGSEATYESGFVIDKFPISRPNLTFSTLTVSNMSPEDSSIYLCSAGTSLNTEAFFGQGTRLTVV.

In this sample, this clonotype turned up once. V is TRBV12-3 or TRBV12-4 and J is TRBJ2-5; the match to TRBD1 covers 10 bases. The ends lost 6 bases at V and 5 bases at J; junction bases unmatched: 9. This CDR3 contains 15 residues. The CDR3 nucleotides are TGTGCCAGCAGCGAAACCGGGACAGGGGCGGAGACCCAGTACTTC. It specifies CASSETGTGAETQYF.

This rearrangement joins TRBV29-1 to TRBJ1-1; weak D call: TRBD1 (5 bases). The CDR3 runs to 13 residues. Germline V gene sequence: CDR1 SQVTM, CDR2 ANQGSEA. V was pared by 7 bases and J by 2 bases, with 14 bases between. The CDR3 DNA reads TGCAGCGCCGAACGGGGGGGAAACACTGAAGCTTTCTTT. It specifies CSAERGGNTEAFF.

To note about this clonotype: Sequence at one end of the junction differs from germline and may be a read error. The chain links TRBV5-5 to TRBJ2-5; D might be TRBD1 or TRBD2, each matching 6 bases. The CDR3 has 16 residues. CDR1 SGHKS and CDR2 YYEKEE come from the germline V gene (reference sequence). The CDR3 sequence: CATSFLLGQRAETQYF. CDR3 in DNA: TGTGCCACCAGCTTTCTGCTTGGACAGCGGGCAGAGACCCAGTACTTC. Full variable domain (remainder filled in from reference TRBV5-5 and TRBJ2-5): DAGVTQSPTHLIKTRGQQVTLRCSPISGHKSVSWYQQVLGQGPQFIFQYYEKEERGRGNFPDRFSARQFPNYSSELNVNALLLGDSALYLCATSFLLGQRAETQYFGPGTRLLVL.